These T cell receptor beta chains were read from a single sample in a study of blood T cell repertoires in COVID-19. Clones were read by immunoSEQ multiplex PCR, and TCRdb kept only the in-frame ones, dropping some. Among some 130,000 clones listed, 75% to 90% were seen once. Material: peripheral blood. These receptors all come from a man in his 60s with COVID-19, enrolled during active disease. Both conserved end residues are part of each CDR3. The D gene is left open where the match is weak. Clone size, where shown, is once, few, many, or a class for clones that have expanded.

d_call: -; v_call: TRBV18; j_call: TRBJ1-2; clone_size: -; cdr3_length: 15; cdr3_nt: TGTGCCAGCTCACCATACGTCACAGTGAACTATGGCTACACCTTC; cdr3_aa: CASSPYVTVNYGYTF
d_call: TRBD1; v_call: TRBV30; j_call: TRBJ1-1; clone_size: -; cdr3_length: 12; cdr3_nt: TGTGCCTGGAGGGACAGGGACAATGGGGCTTTCTTT; cdr3_aa: CAWRDRDNGAFF
d_call: -; v_call: TRBV6-1; j_call: TRBJ1-1; clone_size: -; cdr3_length: 11; cdr3_nt: TGTGCCAGCAGTGACACCTTTGAAGCCAAATTT; cdr3_aa: CASSDTFEAKF
d_call: -; v_call: TRBV7-3; j_call: TRBJ1-1; clone_size: -; cdr3_length: 13; cdr3_nt: TGTGCCAGCAGCCCACAGGGGAACACTGAAGCTTTCTTT; cdr3_aa: CASSPQGNTEAFF
d_call: -; v_call: TRBV12-5; j_call: TRBJ1-6; clone_size: -; cdr3_length: 15; cdr3_nt: TGTGCTAGTGGTGACATAGGGGTTGGGGCTTCACCCCTCCACTTT; cdr3_aa: CASGDIGVGASPLHF
d_call: -; v_call: TRBV7-2; j_call: TRBJ1-2; clone_size: -; cdr3_length: 14; cdr3_nt: TGTGCCAGCAGCTTAGCGTCTAGCGGCGGTGGCTACACCTTC; cdr3_aa: CASSLASSGGGYTF
d_call: TRBD1; v_call: TRBV7-2; j_call: TRBJ1-5; clone_size: -; cdr3_length: 16; cdr3_nt: TGTGCCAGCAGTCACGGGACAGGGGGAGGAAATCAGCCCCAGCATTTT; cdr3_aa: CASSHGTGGGNQPQHF
d_call: -; v_call: TRBV7-3; j_call: TRBJ2-2; clone_size: -; cdr3_length: 15; cdr3_nt: TGTGCCAGCAGCTTAGGCTTACTAAATACCGGGGAGCTGTTTTTT; cdr3_aa: CASSLGLLNTGELFF
d_call: -; v_call: TRBV24-1; j_call: TRBJ2-2; clone_size: -; cdr3_length: 16; cdr3_nt: TGTGCCACCAGTGATTTCAAGGCAGGGGACACCGGGGAGCTGTTTTTT; cdr3_aa: CATSDFKAGDTGELFF
d_call: TRBD2; v_call: TRBV20-1; j_call: TRBJ2-1; clone_size: -; cdr3_length: 13; cdr3_nt: TGCAGTGCTAGTCAGGCTAGCGGGGATCGACAGTTCTTC; cdr3_aa: CSASQASGDRQFF
d_call: -; v_call: TRBV7-9; j_call: TRBJ1-6; clone_size: -; cdr3_length: 13; cdr3_nt: TGTGCCAGCAGCCGGACTGTAAATTCACCCCTCCACTTT; cdr3_aa: CASSRTVNSPLHF
d_call: -; v_call: TRBV6-5; j_call: TRBJ1-1; clone_size: few; cdr3_length: 13; cdr3_nt: TGTGCCAGCAGTTCGACAGGGAACACTGAAGCTTTCTTT; cdr3_aa: CASSSTGNTEAFF
d_call: -; v_call: TRBV7-2; j_call: TRBJ1-5; clone_size: -; cdr3_length: 14; cdr3_nt: TGTGCCAGCAGCTTAGAGCCAGGGCTCCAGCCCCAGCATTTT; cdr3_aa: CASSLEPGLQPQHF
d_call: TRBD1; v_call: TRBV30; j_call: TRBJ2-2; clone_size: -; cdr3_length: 12; cdr3_nt: TGTGCCTGGAGTACAGGGGCCGGGGAGCTGTTTTTT; cdr3_aa: CAWSTGAGELFF
d_call: -; v_call: TRBV19; j_call: TRBJ1-4; clone_size: -; cdr3_length: 14; cdr3_nt: TGTGCCAGTAGTATACAGGGACTGAATGAAAAACTGTTTTTT; cdr3_aa: CASSIQGLNEKLFF
d_call: -; v_call: TRBV9; j_call: TRBJ1-1; clone_size: -; cdr3_length: 16; cdr3_nt: TGTGCCAGCAGCGTAGGGGTGGTTGGGCCCGGGAGAGAAGCTTTCTTT; cdr3_aa: CASSVGVVGPGREAFF